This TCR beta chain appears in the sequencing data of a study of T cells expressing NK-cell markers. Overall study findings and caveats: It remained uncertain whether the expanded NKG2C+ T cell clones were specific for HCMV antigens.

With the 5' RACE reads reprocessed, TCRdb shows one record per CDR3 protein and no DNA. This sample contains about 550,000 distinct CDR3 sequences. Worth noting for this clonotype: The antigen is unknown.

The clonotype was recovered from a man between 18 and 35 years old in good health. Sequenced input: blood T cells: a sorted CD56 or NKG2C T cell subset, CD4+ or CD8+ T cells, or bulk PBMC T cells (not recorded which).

CDR3 region: CAGEREGLAGELFF. The V gene is TRBV7-9, the J gene TRBJ2-2; lacking DNA, the TRBD1 call made by TCRdb goes unchecked. Germline V gives CDR1 SEHNR, CDR2 FQNEAQ (reference sequence). This CDR3 spans 14 amino acids.